This note documents a single T cell receptor (beta chain) sequence. The target antigen is unknown. The record originates from a study of T cell responses to AZD1222 COVID-19 vaccine. Study findings and constraints: CD4 TCRs linked to vaccination spanned spike, dominating at 160-218 and 743-854. Only 5 or 6 people who got AZD1222 tested seropositive at baseline.

Sequencing used immunoSEQ multiplex PCR; TCRdb keeps in-frame clones, though not all of them. The table shows approximately 120,000 clones, with more than 80% occurring only once. The CDR3 totals 15 residues. Germline CDR1 SEHNR, CDR2 FQNEAQ (reference sequence). With 5 bases clipped from V and 4 bases from J, the junction kept 10 bases outside the gene matches. Sample: peripheral blood, taken 28 days after the second AZD1222 dose. The rearrangement links TRBV7-9 to TRBJ2-7; TRBD2 aligns across 8 bases. This TCR derives from an adult who received the AZD1222 COVID-19 vaccine. CDR3 amino acids: CASSPPGGSFYEQYF. The CDR3 DNA reads TGTGCCAGCAGCCCCCCGGGGGGGAGTTTTTACGAGCAGTACTTC.